These 23 T cell receptor beta chains were sequenced from one sample in a study of shared clonotypes between healthy human individuals. Only in-frame clones appear in the TCRdb table, and some are missing; sequencing was by immunoSEQ multiplex PCR. The table has 110,000 or so clones, around 68% seen once. Material: memory CD8+ T cells sorted from blood. Subset of the sample: CD45RO+ cells pooled with CCR7-negative TemRA cells. Receptors originate from a woman aged 30 to 39 in good health.

The rearrangement joins TRBV5-4 to TRBJ2-1, with D perhaps TRBD2 (6 bases). V lost 2 bases to trimming and J lost 1 base, with 10 bases between them. The CDR3 is made up of 15 amino acids. The germline V gene encodes CDR1 SGHNT and CDR2 YYREEE (reference sequence). CDR3: CASSFRGRSYNEQFF. CDR3 DNA sequence: TGTGCCAGCAGCTTTCGAGGGAGGTCCTACAATGAGCAGTTCTTC.

In its sample, this clone was seen a few times. The chain employs TRBV28 and TRBJ1-5; D remains unclear. V was cut by 3 bases and J by 2 bases, with 8 bases left in between. The germline gives CDR1 MDHEN, CDR2 SYDVKM. This CDR3 comprises 14 residues. The CDR3 spells CASSLRWGNQPQHF. The CDR3 DNA reads TGTGCCAGCAGTTTGAGATGGGGCAATCAGCCCCAGCATTTT.

J is TRBJ1-5 and V is TRBV25-1; D possibly corresponds to TRBD1 (5 bases). The germline gives CDR1 MGHDK, CDR2 SYGVNS. V dropped 4 bases and J dropped 6 bases, with 22 bases sitting between them. The CDR3 has 17 amino acids. The CDR3 nucleotides read TGTGCCAGCAGTGGGGGCGGGGTTTTCGGGCCGGGTCAGCCCCAGCATTTT. This codes for CASSGGGVFGPGQPQHF.

The chain couples TRBV7-9 to TRBJ2-5, with TRBD2 matching over 10 bases. The germline V gene has CDR1 SEHNR and CDR2 FQNEAQ (reference sequence). Trimming took 4 bases from V and 1 from J; bases not matched to a gene: 6. The CDR3 consists of 16 residues. DNA for the CDR3: TGTGCCAGCAGCTCGGGACTAGCGAACATCCAAGAGACCCAGTACTTC. It translates to CASSSGLANIQETQYF.

The chain carries TRBV15 and TRBJ2-6; D may be TRBD2 (5 bases). Between the trimmed V and J ends, which lost 8 bases and 9 bases, there was a span of 17 bases. The CDR3 covers 14 residues. CDR1 is LNHNV, CDR2 YYDKDF, per germline (reference sequence). The CDR3 DNA is TGTGCCACCTCGGACGGTCGGGAACTCAACGTCCTGACTTTC. Residues: CATSDGRELNVLTF.

This clone was seen only once. The chain uses TRBV28 and TRBJ2-1; 7 bases line up with TRBD2. The germline CDR1 and CDR2 sequences are MDHEN and SYDVKM. Losses at the gene ends were 2 bases for V and 0 bases for J; bases not matched to a gene: 16. This CDR3 is built from 20 residues. CDR3 loop: CASSLGSLAAELGSYNEQFF. As DNA, the CDR3 is TGTGCCAGCAGTTTAGGTAGCCTAGCGGCCGAATTAGGCTCCTACAATGAGCAGTTCTTC.

The rearrangement uses TRBV28 and TRBJ2-7; TRBD1 is a possible D gene (6 bases). The CDR3 spans 15 residues. Per germline, CDR1 MDHEN and CDR2 SYDVKM. V gave up 4 bases and J gave up 4 bases, with 17 bases separating them. This chain's CDR3 is CASSSHNEDSYEQYF. In DNA, the CDR3 is TGTGCCAGCAGTTCCCACAACGAGGACAGTTACGAGCAGTACTTC.

The chain recombines TRBV28 with TRBJ1-5; TRBD1 agrees at 7 bases. The V segment lost 10 bases and the J segment 2 bases; nucleotides outside the gene matches: 11. The V gene's germline CDR1 is MDHEN and CDR2 SYDVKM. This CDR3 is built from 15 residues. The CDR3 region has the DNA TGTGCCACCAAGACAGGGTTGACGGGCAATCAGCCCCAGCATTTT. This gives the protein CATKTGLTGNQPQHF.

The CDR3 DNA is TGCAGCGTTGAAGAAGTGGCGGGAGAGACCCAGTACTTC. Translating it yields CSVEEVAGETQYF. The rearrangement links TRBV29-1 to TRBJ2-5; D is possibly TRBD2 (5 bases). Germline lookup yields CDR1 SQVTM and CDR2 ANQGSEA. The CDR3 has 13 amino acids. Trimming cost V 0 bases and J 4 bases, with 9 bases left between them.

J is TRBJ1-4 and V is TRBV5-1, with a weak D call TRBD1 (5 bases). The CDR3 sequence is 16 residues long. Germline V gene data show CDR1 as SGHRS and CDR2 as YFSETQ. The V end lost 3 bases, the J end lost 5 bases, and 17 bases lay between the germline ends. The DNA for the CDR3 is TGCGCCAGCAGCTGGGGCTTTCAGGGAAGCAATGAAAAACTGTTTTTT. Translated, it gives CASSWGFQGSNEKLFF.

This chain uses TRBV4-2 with TRBJ2-7; D not resolved. The V end lost 0 bases, the J end lost 3 bases, and 12 bases lay between the germline ends. CDR1 and CDR2 from the germline V gene are LGHNA and YNFKEQ. CDR3 length: 15 residues. Here the CDR3 DNA reads TGTGCCAGCAGCCAAGAAGGGTCGACTTACTACGAGCAGTACTTC. Translating it yields CASSQEGSTYYEQYF.

The sample holds one count of this clone. V is TRBV10-3 and J is TRBJ1-5, with 7 bases that match TRBD1. J lost 1 base, V lost 10 bases, and 7 bases had no gene match. The CDR3 sequence is 14 residues long. Germline CDR1 ENHRY, CDR2 SYGVKD. The DNA for the CDR3 is TGTGCCACGGCAGCAGGGGGGAGCAATCAGCCCCAGCATTTT. Translated, it gives CATAAGGSNQPQHF.

V usage is TRBV21-1 and J usage is TRBJ1-5; TRBD1 is the table's D call, not checked against the DNA. TRBV21-1 is annotated as a pseudogene. The CDR3 covers 14 residues. The CDR3 nucleotides are TGTGCCAGCAGCAACAGGGGATTTTATCAGCCCCAGCATTTT. Translated, it gives CASSNRGFYQPQHF.

A note on this clone: Other DNA sequences of this sample code for an identical CDR3. V gene TRBV6-5 combines with J gene TRBJ2-7; D is possibly TRBD1 (6 bases). V was trimmed by 4 bases and J by 0 bases, leaving 10 bases between them. CDR1 and CDR2 from the germline V gene are MNHEY and SVGAGI. The CDR3 totals 14 residues. The CDR3 is CASSWGTPSYEQYF. The CDR3 nucleotides are TGTGCCAGCAGTTGGGGGACACCCTCCTACGAGCAGTACTTC.

This clone has only one observation. The junction differs from germline at one of its ends, possibly a read error. The rearrangement joins TRBV15 to TRBJ1-5; 8 bases are shared with TRBD1. The CDR3 is 15 amino acids. Germline CDR1 and CDR2: LNHNV and YYDKDF (reference sequence). The CDR3, as DNA: TGTGCCACCAGCAGGAGTGGACAGGGCAACCAGCCCCAGCATTTT. It specifies CATSRSGQGNQPQHF.

The CDR3 is CASSLAGGGETQYF. Here the CDR3 DNA reads TGTGCCAGCAGCTTGGCCGGGGGCGGAGAGACCCAGTACTTC. The genes are TRBV5-4 and TRBJ2-5; possibly TRBD1 or TRBD2 for D (6 bases each). The CDR3 is 14 amino acids. The germline V gene encodes CDR1 SGHNT and CDR2 YYREEE (reference sequence). Trimming stripped 0 bases from V and 4 bases from J, with 10 bases between.

V is TRBV6-5 and J is TRBJ1-2, with TRBD1 matching over 7 bases. CDR3 length: 13 residues. CDR1 and CDR2 from the germline V gene are MNHEY and SVGAGI. Germline trimming cut 5 bases from V and 7 bases from J; bases unmatched to any gene: 7. The CDR3 DNA reads TGTGCCAGCAGTCCGACAGGGTGGAGTGGCTACACCTTC. This translates into CASSPTGWSGYTF.

The V and J genes are TRBV7-3 and TRBJ2-3; 10 bases are shared with TRBD2. Germline lookup yields CDR1 SGHTA and CDR2 FQGTGA. The CDR3 sequence is 15 residues long. J lost 2 bases, V lost 5 bases, and 4 bases had no gene match. The CDR3 region is CASSILAGPTDTQYF. In DNA, the CDR3 is TGTGCCAGCAGCATACTAGCGGGACCCACAGATACGCAGTATTTT.

The V call is TRBV10-3, the J call TRBJ2-5, with D uncertain. The germline gives CDR1 ENHRY, CDR2 SYGVKD. The CDR3 covers 14 residues. Trimming left V 1 base short and J 2 bases short, with 8 bases between. The CDR3 spells CAISEYKTQETQYF. CDR3 nucleotide sequence: TGTGCCATCAGTGAGTACAAGACACAAGAGACCCAGTACTTC.

The chain couples TRBV2 to TRBJ2-2, with 14 bases identical to TRBD2. The CDR3 totals 20 residues. The V gene's germline CDR1 is SNHLY and CDR2 FYNNEI. After removal of 7 bases from V and 6 bases from J, the junction contained 19 bases not matched to a gene. CDR3 sequence: CASKASGTSGSFGFAGELFF. DNA of the CDR3: TGTGCCAGCAAAGCATCCGGGACTAGCGGGAGTTTCGGTTTCGCCGGGGAGCTGTTTTTT.

J is TRBJ2-5 and V is TRBV25-1; maybe TRBD1 (5 bases). The J call could be wrong; TRBJ2-7 is a better fit for the DNA end. CDR1 and CDR2 from the germline V gene are MGHDK and SYGVNS. This CDR3 region has 17 residues. This chain's CDR3 is CASSGLGQGLQFYEQYF. The CDR3 nucleotides are TGTGCCAGCAGTGGCCTTGGGCAGGGCCTTCAATTCTACGAGCAGTACTTC.

The V call is TRBV2, the J call TRBJ2-7, with 11 bases lining up with TRBD2. The germline gives CDR1 SNHLY, CDR2 FYNNEI. Germline trimming cut 5 bases from V and 10 bases from J; bases unmatched to any gene: 19. CDR3 length: 17 amino acids. The CDR3 here is CASSNMFIASGRLGQYF. In nucleotides, the CDR3 is TGTGCCAGCAGTAATATGTTTATCGCTAGCGGGAGGTTGGGTCAGTACTTC.

This clone came up a few times. The chain couples TRBV6-6 to TRBJ2-7; 14 bases fit TRBD2. Trimming cost V 4 bases and J 3 bases; bases outside gene matches: 5. The germline CDR1 and CDR2 sequences are MNHNY and SVGAGI (reference sequence). The CDR3 extends over 16 amino acids. In DNA form, the CDR3 reads TGTGCCAGCAGTTCTCCGGGACTAGCGGGAGTCTACGAGCAGTACTTC. Amino acid sequence: CASSSPGLAGVYEQYF.